These 7 T cell receptor beta chains were all obtained from the same sample, sequenced in a study of memory CD4+ T cells and cytomegalovirus serostatus. Generated by immunoSEQ multiplex PCR, the TCRdb table keeps only in-frame clones and is missing some. The profile shows approximately 44,000 clones, 76% of them singletons. The sort gate was single viable CD3+CD4+CD8-CD45RO+ cells for memory CD4+ T cells. What was sequenced was memory CD4+ T cells from blood. Receptors originate from an adult in good health and CMV-seronegative.

This clone was counted once. V is TRBV7-2 and J is TRBJ1-5; perhaps TRBD1 as D (5 bases). CDR1 and CDR2 from the germline V gene are SGHTA and FQGNSA. The V and J ends lost 5 bases and 2 bases respectively, with 10 bases between them. CDR3 size: 14 residues. The CDR3 bases are TGTGCCAGCAGCGGCAGGGACGGCAATCAGCCCCAGCATTTT. As protein: CASSGRDGNQPQHF.

This sequence joins TRBV27 and TRBJ2-2; D may be TRBD1 (6 bases). The CDR3 is 15 amino acids. Trimming removed 6 bases from V and 4 bases from J, with 15 bases in between. Germline CDR1 MNHEY, CDR2 SMNVEV (reference sequence). CDR3 amino acids: CASREDRIATGELFF. The DNA for the CDR3 is TGTGCCAGCAGGGAAGACAGGATTGCCACCGGGGAGCTGTTTTTT.

The rearrangement uses TRBV29-1 and TRBJ1-1, with D maybe TRBD1 (5 bases). There are 14 residues in the CDR3. The germline V gene has CDR1 SQVTM and CDR2 ANQGSEA. V was clipped by 8 bases and J by 3 bases, with 19 bases between them. The CDR3 loop reads CSSRDGWGDTEAFF. For the CDR3, the DNA is TGCAGCAGCCGGGACGGCTGGGGGGACACTGAAGCTTTCTTT. The full variable domain, rest sourced from reference TRBV29-1 and TRBJ1-1, is SAVISQKPSRDICQRGTSLTIQCQVDSQVTMMFWYRQQPGQSLTLIATANQGSEATYESGFVIDKFPISRPNLTFSTLTVSNMSPEDSSIYLCSSRDGWGDTEAFFGQGTRLTVV.

The DNA of the CDR3 is TGTGCCAGCAGTTCCGCGGGGGGGGCGTTCAACTATGGCTACACCTTC. Translation gives CASSSAGGAFNYGYTF. The V call is TRBV28, the J call TRBJ1-2; TRBD1 might be the D (6 bases). V was shortened by 4 bases and J by 2 bases, with 17 bases between the two germline ends. CDR1 MDHEN and CDR2 SYDVKM come from the germline V gene. The CDR3 spans 16 residues.

The CDR3, as DNA: TGTGCCAGCAGCCCCCGGGACGATTGGGAGCAGTACTTC. It is translated as CASSPRDDWEQYF. V usage is TRBV7-6 and J usage is TRBJ2-7; D may correspond to TRBD1 or TRBD2 (5 bases each). Germline V gives CDR1 SGHVS, CDR2 FNYEAQ. V was clipped by 5 bases and J by 7 bases, with 15 bases between them. The CDR3 spans 13 residues.

In DNA, the CDR3 is TGTGCCAGCAGTGCCCTTTCTAGCGGGGGGGCGATAGATACGCAGTATTTT. Encoded protein: CASSALSSGGAIDTQYF. This chain joins TRBV2 and TRBJ2-3, with 12 bases matching TRBD2. V lost 4 bases to trimming and J lost 5 bases; unmatched junction nucleotides: 10. CDR1 and CDR2 from the germline V gene are SNHLY and FYNNEI. The CDR3 is made up of 17 amino acids.

The rearrangement joins TRBV5-1 to TRBJ1-1, with D perhaps TRBD1 (5 bases). This CDR3 has 14 amino acids. The V gene's germline CDR1 is SGHRS and CDR2 YFSETQ. V lost 3 bases and J lost 1, with 10 bases in between. The CDR3 sequence: CASSWGRRNTEAFF. The CDR3 DNA is TGCGCCAGCAGCTGGGGACGCCGGAACACTGAAGCTTTCTTT.